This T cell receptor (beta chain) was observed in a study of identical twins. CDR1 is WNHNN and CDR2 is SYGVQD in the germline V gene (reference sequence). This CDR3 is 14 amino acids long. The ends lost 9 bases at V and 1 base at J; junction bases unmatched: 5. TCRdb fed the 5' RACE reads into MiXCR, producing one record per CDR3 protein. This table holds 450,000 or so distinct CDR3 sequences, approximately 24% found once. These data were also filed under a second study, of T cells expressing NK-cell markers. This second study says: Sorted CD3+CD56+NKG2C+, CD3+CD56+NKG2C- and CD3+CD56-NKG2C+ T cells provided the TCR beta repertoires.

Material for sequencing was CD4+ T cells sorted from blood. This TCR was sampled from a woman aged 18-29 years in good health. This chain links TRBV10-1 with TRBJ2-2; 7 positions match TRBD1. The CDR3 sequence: CASRAGGNTGELFF. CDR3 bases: TGCGCCAGTCGGGCAGGGGGGAACACCGGGGAGCTGTTTTTT.